Presented here are 24 T cell receptor beta chains from one specimen sequenced in a study of cytomegalovirus exposure and HLA in healthy donors. Using immunoSEQ multiplex PCR, the repertoire was profiled, and TCRdb retains in-frame clones only, with some absent. The sample has 250,000 to 400,000 clones, roughly 87% seen once. Source material: PBMCs. The receptors stem from a man under 40 in good health and CMV-seronegative.

The chain employs TRBV4-1 and TRBJ1-5, with D possibly TRBD1 on 5 matching bases. V shed 0 bases and J shed 7 bases, with 13 bases lying between them. The CDR3 length is 15 residues. Germline CDR1 and CDR2: MGHRA and YSYEKL. CDR3 in amino acids: CASSQDAAGYQPQHF. The CDR3 DNA reads as TGCGCCAGCAGCCAAGACGCGGCAGGGTACCAGCCCCAGCATTTT.

Regarding this clone: This specimen includes other DNA sequences encoding the same CDR3. This chain joins TRBV5-1 and TRBJ2-2, with 8 bases matching TRBD2. J gave up 3 bases and V 6 bases, and 4 bases lay outside the gene matches. The germline V gene has CDR1 SGHRS and CDR2 YFSETQ. This CDR3 comprises 14 residues. For the CDR3, the DNA is TGCGCCAGCACGTCGGGGGGGTACACCGGGGAGCTGTTTTTT. It encodes CASTSGGYTGELFF.

The chain has TRBV7-9 and TRBJ2-7; D ambiguous. This CDR3 region has 14 residues. CDR1 is SEHNR and CDR2 is FQNEAQ in the germline V gene (reference sequence). Trimming removed 0 bases from V and 0 bases from J, with 6 bases in between. The CDR3 is CASSLAAVSYEQYF. CDR3 bases: TGTGCCAGCAGCTTAGCCGCAGTCTCCTACGAGCAGTACTTC.

The chain joins TRBV5-5 to TRBJ1-4, with 9 bases fitting TRBD1. Germline-derived CDR1 and CDR2 are SGHKS and YYEKEE (reference sequence). Trimming removed 4 bases from V and 3 bases from J; junction bases left unmatched: 4. The CDR3 has 15 amino acids. CDR3 sequence: CASSRTGGSNEKLFF. For the CDR3, the DNA is TGTGCCAGCAGCCGTACAGGGGGCTCTAATGAAAAACTGTTTTTT. Variable domain in full (rest from reference TRBV5-5 and TRBJ1-4): DAGVTQSPTHLIKTRGQQVTLRCSPISGHKSVSWYQQVLGQGPQFIFQYYEKEERGRGNFPDRFSARQFPNYSSELNVNALLLGDSALYLCASSRTGGSNEKLFFGSGTQLSVL.

CDR3 loop: CASSPKIGGGSTDTQYF. The CDR3 DNA follows: TGTGCCAGCAGCCCAAAAATTGGCGGGGGGAGCACAGATACGCAGTATTTT. The chain links TRBV5-4 to TRBJ2-3; 8 bases are shared with TRBD2. After removal of 4 bases from V and 0 bases from J, the junction contained 10 bases not matched to a gene. Germline CDR1 SGHNT, CDR2 YYREEE (reference sequence). CDR3 length equals 17 residues.

This clone was recorded only once. The J gene is TRBJ1-2, the V gene TRBV5-4; TRBD1 matches at 7 bases. Germline V gene sequence: CDR1 SGHNT, CDR2 YYREEE (reference sequence). The CDR3 runs to 13 residues. Germline trimming cut 5 bases from V and 3 bases from J; bases unmatched to any gene: 4. CDR3 region: CASRHDRDYGYTF. For the CDR3, the DNA is TGTGCCAGCAGGCACGACAGGGACTATGGCTACACCTTC. The variable domain in full, completed from reference TRBV5-4 and TRBJ1-2, reads ETGVTQSPTHLIKTRGQQVTLRCSSQSGHNTVSWYQQALGQGPQFIFQYYREEENGRGNFPPRFSGLQFPNYSSELNVNALELDDSALYLCASRHDRDYGYTFGSGTRLTVV.

This rearrangement joins TRBV6-5 to TRBJ1-2, with 9 positions matching TRBD1. CDR3 length: 14 residues. Germline V gene data show CDR1 as MNHEY and CDR2 as SVGAGI. V trimming: 8 bases; J trimming: 3 bases; junction bases outside the gene matches: 7. CDR3 in DNA: TGTGCCAGCGGGGGACAGGGAATATACTATGGCTACACCTTC. It translates to CASGGQGIYYGYTF.

The CDR3 reads CASSLPPPGGRNTF. The CDR3 DNA sequence: TGTGCCAGCAGCCTTCCTCCCCCGGGAGGCCGTAACACCTTC. V is TRBV28 and J is TRBJ1-2; D is unresolved. Germline values: CDR1 MDHEN, CDR2 SYDVKM. The V end lost 6 bases, the J end lost 12 bases, and 23 bases lay between the germline ends. This CDR3 has 14 amino acids.

Worth noting for this clone: Other DNA sequences in the sample encode the same CDR3. This sequence joins TRBV7-2 and TRBJ1-1; D is possibly TRBD1 (5 bases). The CDR3 runs to 13 residues. Trimming removed 3 bases from V and 2 bases from J, with 7 bases in between. The V gene's germline CDR1 is SGHTA and CDR2 FQGNSA. The CDR3 loop is CASSLGQNTEAFF. CDR3 coding DNA: TGTGCCAGCAGCTTGGGGCAAAACACTGAAGCTTTCTTT.

The sample holds one count of this clone. J is TRBJ2-7 and V is TRBV6-5; 14 bases map to TRBD2. Germline V gene lookup returns CDR1 MNHEY and CDR2 SVGAGI. V lost 0 bases, J lost 6 bases, and 4 bases stayed unmatched. The CDR3 consists of 16 residues. The CDR3 bases are TGTGCCAGCAGTTACTCGACTAGCGGGGGGGCCTTCGAGCAGTACTTC. This encodes CASSYSTSGGAFEQYF.

This sequence joins TRBV5-1 and TRBJ2-1; TRBD1 matches 8 bases. Germline CDR1 and CDR2: SGHRS and YFSETQ. The CDR3 has 15 amino acids. The V gene end was trimmed by 0 bases and the J gene end by 8 bases; junction bases not matched to a gene: 7. The CDR3 coding sequence is TGCGCCAGCAGCTTGGATCGTGGACAGGGCTATGAGCAGTTCTTC. Protein sequence: CASSLDRGQGYEQFF.

This chain joins TRBV19 and TRBJ2-1; D may be TRBD2 (5 bases). Germline V lookup: CDR1 LNHDA, CDR2 SQIVND (reference sequence). The V gene lost 7 bases and the J gene lost 9 bases, with 13 bases spanning the gap. This CDR3 is 12 amino acids long. CDR3 sequence: CASTGGWGEQFF. The CDR3 nucleotides read TGTGCCAGTACCGGAGGTTGGGGTGAGCAGTTCTTC.

This rearrangement joins TRBV9 to TRBJ2-2; 13 bases fit TRBD2. Germline CDR1 and CDR2: SGDLS and YYNGEE. This CDR3 has 18 residues. With V trimmed by 4 bases and J by 1 base, 7 bases remained unmatched. Here the CDR3 reads CASSIRTSGGLNTGELFF. The CDR3 DNA sequence: TGTGCCAGCAGCATCCGGACTAGCGGGGGCCTGAACACCGGGGAGCTGTTTTTT.

The chain carries TRBV11-2 and TRBJ1-1; 8 nucleotides align to TRBD1. The germline CDR1 and CDR2 sequences are SGHAT and FQNNGV. This CDR3 has 13 residues. Trimming took 9 bases from V and 1 from J; bases not matched to a gene: 4. CDR3 sequence: CASQGAGNTEAFF. In DNA, the CDR3 is TGTGCCAGTCAGGGGGCCGGGAACACTGAAGCTTTCTTT. Based on the CDR3 plus reference TRBV11-2 and TRBJ1-1, the full variable domain is EAGVAQSPRYKIIEKRQSVAFWCNPISGHATLYWYQQILGQGPKLLIQFQNNGVVDDSQLPKDRFSAERLKGVDSTLKIQPAKLEDSAVYLCASQGAGNTEAFFGQGTRLTVV.

The chain recombines TRBV4-2 with TRBJ2-5; 14 bases map to TRBD2. The germline gives CDR1 LGHNA, CDR2 YNFKEQ. The CDR3 covers 18 residues. The junction had 8 bases not matched to a gene; V was cut back by 0 bases and J by 5 bases. For the CDR3, the DNA is TGTGCCAGCAGCCAAGAGCGGCGGACTAGCGGGGGGACGGAGACCCAGTACTTC. This sequence encodes CASSQERRTSGGTETQYF.

CDR3 in amino acids: CAISETQGANTGELFF. The DNA for the CDR3 is TGTGCCATCAGTGAAACACAGGGCGCGAACACCGGGGAGCTGTTTTTT. V gene TRBV10-3 combines with J gene TRBJ2-2, with D possibly being TRBD1 (6 bases). CDR1 is ENHRY and CDR2 is SYGVKD in the germline V gene. The CDR3 is 16 amino acids. Trimming removed 3 bases at V and 0 bases at J, with 11 bases between.

This chain joins TRBV6-1 and TRBJ1-5; TRBD1 is a possible D gene (6 bases). This CDR3 is 16 amino acids long. V was pared by 2 bases and J by 0 bases, with 11 bases between. Germline lookup yields CDR1 MNHNS and CDR2 SASEGT. The CDR3 nucleotides are TGTGCCAGCAGTGAAATTACAGGGAATAGCAATCAGCCCCAGCATTTT. Protein product: CASSEITGNSNQPQHF.

This clone was detected a few times. The chain is built from TRBV19 and TRBJ2-7; D is possibly TRBD1 (6 bases). Germline assignment: CDR1 LNHDA and CDR2 SQIVND (reference sequence). Trimming took 5 bases from V and 2 from J, leaving 13 bases between them. CDR3 length: 14 residues. CDR3 amino acids: CASSPGDITYEQYF. The CDR3 DNA follows: TGTGCCAGTAGTCCCGGGGACATTACCTACGAGCAGTACTTC.

This clone was seen once. The gene calls are TRBV19 and TRBJ1-1; the D gene is possibly TRBD1 (6 bases). Between the trimmed V and J ends, which lost 4 bases and 4 bases, there was a span of 10 bases. Per germline, CDR1 LNHDA and CDR2 SQIVND (reference sequence). The CDR3 sequence is 13 residues long. DNA for the CDR3: TGTGCCAGTAGTAATAGGGGGACCACTGAAGCTTTCTTT. It translates to CASSNRGTTEAFF.

The genes are TRBV2 and TRBJ2-3; D remains ambiguous. CDR3 size: 14 residues. Trimming removed 1 base from V and 2 bases from J, with 7 bases in between. Germline lookup yields CDR1 SNHLY and CDR2 FYNNEI. CDR3 loop: CASSEDGFTDTQYF. The CDR3 DNA sequence: TGTGCCAGCAGTGAAGACGGGTTCACAGATACGCAGTATTTT. The full variable domain, its missing parts supplied by reference TRBV2 and TRBJ2-3, is EPEVTQTPSHQVTQMGQEVILRCVPISNHLYFYWYRQILGQKVEFLVSFYNNEISEKSEIFDDQFSVERPDGSNFTLKIRSTKLEDSAMYFCASSEDGFTDTQYFGPGTRLTVL.

This clone was seen only a few times. The CDR3 DNA follows: TGTGCCAGCGACGGGGGGAACACTGAAGCTTTCTTT. It codes for CASDGGNTEAFF. The chain joins TRBV2 to TRBJ1-1; D perhaps matches TRBD1 (5 bases). The CDR3 is 12 amino acids. The germline V gene encodes CDR1 SNHLY and CDR2 FYNNEI. Between the trimmed V and J ends, which lost 8 bases and 1 base, there was a span of 8 bases.

The gene calls are TRBV6-5 and TRBJ2-5, with D tentatively TRBD1 (5 bases). The CDR3 consists of 15 residues. The V end lost 4 bases, the J end lost 0 bases, and 12 bases lay between the germline ends. Germline values: CDR1 MNHEY, CDR2 SVGAGI. The CDR3 spells CASSSLTDYQETQYF. The CDR3 nucleotides are TGTGCCAGCAGTTCCCTGACAGACTACCAAGAGACCCAGTACTTC.

This clone has a handful of counts. The chain combines TRBV4-2 with TRBJ1-5; TRBD1 might be the D (6 bases). This CDR3 has 14 residues. The germline V and J ends were trimmed by 5 bases and 4 bases, with 12 bases remaining between them. Germline assignment: CDR1 LGHNA and CDR2 YNFKEQ. The CDR3 reads CASSEDRANQPQHF. The CDR3 nucleotides read TGTGCCAGCAGCGAGGACAGAGCAAATCAGCCCCAGCATTTT.

This clone has just one count. The V and J genes are TRBV25-1 and TRBJ2-3; 7 nucleotides line up with TRBD1. Trimming at V came to 5 bases and at J to 9 bases, leaving 5 bases not matched to a gene. The CDR3 consists of 12 residues. Germline loops: CDR1 MGHDK, CDR2 SYGVNS. In nucleotides, the CDR3 is TGTGCCAGCAGTCCGAGCAGGGGGACGCAGTATTTT. Translated, it gives CASSPSRGTQYF.